The clone carrying this TCR beta chain was seen a few times. Its antigen is currently unknown. The data belong to a study of T cell repertoires in cytomegalovirus infection. Study in general: From public TCR beta signatures came an indication of both CMV infection and matching HLA type.

TCRdb reprocessed the reads with MiXCR, giving one entry per CDR3 protein. In the table there are 150,000 to 200,000 distinct CDR3 sequences, over 13% of which are singletons. Germline V lookup: CDR1 SEHNR, CDR2 FQNEAQ (reference sequence). V lost 5 bases and J 1 base, leaving 15 bases between the germline ends. The CDR3 has 16 amino acids. Study-wide results and caveats: Summed public TCR beta family frequency identified CMV carriers bearing the relevant HLA. HLA-C-restricted CMV-specific TCR beta clonotypes were dominant in the ex vivo response.

The sequencing input was PBMCs. The chain links TRBV7-9 to TRBJ2-1, with TRBD1 as a possible D gene (5 bases). This clonotype originated in a human donor in good health (CMV status not recorded). Some clones in this sample may be carry-over from other donors' samples. CDR3 in DNA: TGTGCCAGCAGCCCTCAGGGTGGGGAATCCTACAATGAGCAGTTCTTC. Its translation: CASSPQGGESYNEQFF.